The clone carrying this T cell receptor (beta chain) is a singleton in its sample. This entry is derived from a study of blood T cell repertoires in COVID-19. The germline V gene encodes CDR1 SNHLY and CDR2 FYNNEI. V lost 5 bases and J lost 12, with 19 bases in between. The CDR3 extends over 13 amino acids. Produced via immunoSEQ multiplex PCR; TCRdb's table is partial and in-frame only. This sample has over 60,000 clones; 75% to 90% occur once, and the top ten carry about 9.2%. The source is a man of 80 years or more with acute or convalescent COVID-19. J is TRBJ1-2 and V is TRBV2; no clear D gene. Sequencing was performed on peripheral blood. The CDR3 nucleotides are TGTGCCAGCAGTACCGATAGGAAGAATCGGGACACCTTC. It translates to CASSTDRKNRDTF.